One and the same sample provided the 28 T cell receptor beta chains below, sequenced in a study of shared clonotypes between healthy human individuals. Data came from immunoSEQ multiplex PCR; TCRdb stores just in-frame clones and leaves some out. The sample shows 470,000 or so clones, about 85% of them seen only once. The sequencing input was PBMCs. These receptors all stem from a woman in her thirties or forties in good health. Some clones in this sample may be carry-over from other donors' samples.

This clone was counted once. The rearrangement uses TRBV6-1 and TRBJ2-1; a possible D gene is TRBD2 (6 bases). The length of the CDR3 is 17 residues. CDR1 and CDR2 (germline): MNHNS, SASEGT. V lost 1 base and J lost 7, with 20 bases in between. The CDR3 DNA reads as TGTGCCAGCAGTGAAGAGGGCTTGGCGGGAAGGGATAATGAGCAGTTCTTC. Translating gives CASSEEGLAGRDNEQFF.

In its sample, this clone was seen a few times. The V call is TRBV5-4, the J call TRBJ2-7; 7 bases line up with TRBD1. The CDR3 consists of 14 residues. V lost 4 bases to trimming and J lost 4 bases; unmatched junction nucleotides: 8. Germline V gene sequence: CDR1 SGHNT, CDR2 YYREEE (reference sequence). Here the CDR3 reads CASSPGTATYEQYF. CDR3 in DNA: TGTGCCAGCAGCCCCGGGACAGCAACTTACGAGCAGTACTTC.

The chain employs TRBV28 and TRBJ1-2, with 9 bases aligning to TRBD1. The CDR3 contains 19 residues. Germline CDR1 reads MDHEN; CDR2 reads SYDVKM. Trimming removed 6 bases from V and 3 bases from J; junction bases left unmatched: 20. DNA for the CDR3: TGTGCCAGCAGCCCAAAAACGACCGAACAACAGGGGGCGGACTATGGCTACACCTTC. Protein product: CASSPKTTEQQGADYGYTF.

The CDR3 here is CASSLSAVSYEQYF. CDR3 bases: TGTGCCAGCAGTCTTTCAGCGGTGTCCTACGAGCAGTACTTC. This chain links TRBV7-2 with TRBJ2-7; possibly TRBD2 for D (5 bases). Germline V CDR1 and CDR2: SGHTA, FQGNSA. Trimming stripped 6 bases from V and 1 base from J, with 13 bases between. The CDR3 is 14 amino acids. Supplemented by reference TRBV7-2 and TRBJ2-7, the full variable domain reads GAGVSQSPSNKVTEKGKDVELRCDPISGHTALYWYRQSLGQGLEFLIYFQGNSAPDKSGLPSDRFSAERTGGSVSTLTIQRTQQEDSAVYLCASSLSAVSYEQYFGPGTRLTVT.

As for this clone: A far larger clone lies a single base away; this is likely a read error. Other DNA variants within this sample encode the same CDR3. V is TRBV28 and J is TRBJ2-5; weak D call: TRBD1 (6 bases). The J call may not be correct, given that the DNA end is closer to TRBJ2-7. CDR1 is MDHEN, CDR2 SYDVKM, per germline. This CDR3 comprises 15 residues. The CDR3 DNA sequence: TGTGCCAGTACCCCCCCCGCAATGACAGGATACGAGCAGTACTTC. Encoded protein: CASTPPAMTGYEQYF.

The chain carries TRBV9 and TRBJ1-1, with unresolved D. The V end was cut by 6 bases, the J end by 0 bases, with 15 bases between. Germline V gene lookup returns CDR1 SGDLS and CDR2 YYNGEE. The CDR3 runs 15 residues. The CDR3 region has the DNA TGTGCCAGCACCCGGGGAGGGCCTCTGAACACTGAAGCTTTCTTT. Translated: CASTRGGPLNTEAFF. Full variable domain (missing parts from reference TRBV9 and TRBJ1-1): DSGVTQTPKHLITATGQRVTLRCSPRSGDLSVYWYQQSLDQGLQFLIQYYNGEERAKGNILERFSAQQFPDLHSELNLSSLELGDSALYFCASTRGGPLNTEAFFGQGTRLTVV.

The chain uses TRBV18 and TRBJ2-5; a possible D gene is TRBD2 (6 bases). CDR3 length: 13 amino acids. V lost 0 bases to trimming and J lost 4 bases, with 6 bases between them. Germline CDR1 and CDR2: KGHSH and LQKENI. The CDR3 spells CASSPPGGETQYF. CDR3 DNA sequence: TGTGCCAGCTCACCACCGGGGGGAGAGACCCAGTACTTC.

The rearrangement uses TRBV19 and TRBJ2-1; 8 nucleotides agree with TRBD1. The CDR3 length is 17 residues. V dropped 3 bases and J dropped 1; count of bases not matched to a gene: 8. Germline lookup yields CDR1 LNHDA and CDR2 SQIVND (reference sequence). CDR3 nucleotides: TGTGCCAGTAGTATGAGGCAGGGGGCGAGGTCCTACAATGAGCAGTTCTTC. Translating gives CASSMRQGARSYNEQFF.

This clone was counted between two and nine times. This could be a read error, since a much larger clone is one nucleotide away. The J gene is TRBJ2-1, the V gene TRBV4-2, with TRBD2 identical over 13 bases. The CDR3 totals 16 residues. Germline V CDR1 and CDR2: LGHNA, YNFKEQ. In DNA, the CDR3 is TGTGCCAGCAGCCGGAGGACTAGCGGGAGTTACAATGAGCGGTTCTTC. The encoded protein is CASSRRTSGSYNERFF.

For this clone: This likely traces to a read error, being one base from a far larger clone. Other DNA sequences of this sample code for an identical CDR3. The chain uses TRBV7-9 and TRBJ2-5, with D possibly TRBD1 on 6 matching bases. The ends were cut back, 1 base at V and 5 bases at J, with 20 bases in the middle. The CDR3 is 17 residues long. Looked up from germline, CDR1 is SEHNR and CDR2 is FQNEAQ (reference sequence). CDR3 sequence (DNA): TGTGCCAGCAGCTTAGTAAGGGGGACACCAGCACTTGAGACCCAGTACTTC. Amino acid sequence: CASSLVRGTPALETQYF.

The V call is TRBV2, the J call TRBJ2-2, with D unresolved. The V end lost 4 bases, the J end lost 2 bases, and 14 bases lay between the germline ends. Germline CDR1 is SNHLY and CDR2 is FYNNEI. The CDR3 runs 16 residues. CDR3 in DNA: TGTGCCAGCAGTGTCGGCAGGCGCTCCAACACCGGGGAGCTGTTTTTT. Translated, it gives CASSVGRRSNTGELFF.

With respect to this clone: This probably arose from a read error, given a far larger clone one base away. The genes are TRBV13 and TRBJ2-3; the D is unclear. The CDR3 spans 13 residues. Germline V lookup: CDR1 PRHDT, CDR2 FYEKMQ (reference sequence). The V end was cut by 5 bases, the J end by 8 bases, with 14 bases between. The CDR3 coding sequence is TGTGCCAGCAGCCCAAGGAGCCCCGGTACGCAGTATTTT. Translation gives CASSPRSPGTQYF.

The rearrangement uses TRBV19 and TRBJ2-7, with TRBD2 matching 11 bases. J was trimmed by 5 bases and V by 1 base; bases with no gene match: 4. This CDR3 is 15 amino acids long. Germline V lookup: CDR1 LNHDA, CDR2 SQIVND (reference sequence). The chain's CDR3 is CASSIVLAGANEQYF. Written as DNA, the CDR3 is TGTGCCAGTAGTATAGTACTAGCGGGAGCCAACGAGCAGTACTTC.

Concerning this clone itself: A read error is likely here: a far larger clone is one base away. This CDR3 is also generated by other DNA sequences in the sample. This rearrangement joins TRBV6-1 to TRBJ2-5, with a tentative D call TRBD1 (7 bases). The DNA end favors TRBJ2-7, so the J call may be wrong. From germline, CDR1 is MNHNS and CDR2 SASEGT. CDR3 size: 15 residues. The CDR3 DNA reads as TGTGCCAGCAGTGAGGAGGAGGGGGCGCATGTCGAGCAGTACTTC. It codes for CASSEEEGAHVEQYF.

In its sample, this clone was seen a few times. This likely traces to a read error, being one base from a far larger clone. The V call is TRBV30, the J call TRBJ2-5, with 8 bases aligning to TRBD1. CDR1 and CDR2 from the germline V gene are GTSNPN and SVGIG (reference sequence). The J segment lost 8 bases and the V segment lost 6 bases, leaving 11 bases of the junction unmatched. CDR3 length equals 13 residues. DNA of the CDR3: TGTGCCTGTAACAGGGGGTTTGGAGATACCCAGTACTTC. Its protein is CACNRGFGDTQYF.

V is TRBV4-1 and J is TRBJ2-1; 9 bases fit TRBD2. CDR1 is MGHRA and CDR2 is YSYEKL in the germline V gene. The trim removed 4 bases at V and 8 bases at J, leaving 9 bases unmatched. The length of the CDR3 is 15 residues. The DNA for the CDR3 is TGCGCCAGCAGCCGTCGTAGCGGGAGCACGGATGAGCAGTTCTTC. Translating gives CASSRRSGSTDEQFF.

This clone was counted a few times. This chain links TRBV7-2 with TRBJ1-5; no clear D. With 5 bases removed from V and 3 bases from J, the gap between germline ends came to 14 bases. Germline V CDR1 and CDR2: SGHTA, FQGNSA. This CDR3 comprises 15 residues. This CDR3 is CASSREGRYNQPQHF. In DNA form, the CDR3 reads TGTGCCAGCAGCCGAGAAGGACGGTACAATCAGCCCCAGCATTTT.

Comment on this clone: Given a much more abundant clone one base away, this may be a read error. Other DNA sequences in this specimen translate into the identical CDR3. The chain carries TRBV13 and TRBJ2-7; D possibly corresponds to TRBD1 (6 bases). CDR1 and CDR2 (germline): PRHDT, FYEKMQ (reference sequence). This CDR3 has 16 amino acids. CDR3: CASSSPGTRVSYEQYF. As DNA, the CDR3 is TGTGCCAGCAGCTCCCCCGGGACACGGGTCTCCTACGAGCAATACTTC. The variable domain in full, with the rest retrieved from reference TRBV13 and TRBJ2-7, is AAGVIQSPRHLIKEKRETATLKCYPIPRHDTVYWYQQGPGQDPQFLISFYEKMQSDKGSIPDRFSAQQFSDYHSELNMSSLELGDSALYFCASSSPGTRVSYEQYFGPGTRLTVT.

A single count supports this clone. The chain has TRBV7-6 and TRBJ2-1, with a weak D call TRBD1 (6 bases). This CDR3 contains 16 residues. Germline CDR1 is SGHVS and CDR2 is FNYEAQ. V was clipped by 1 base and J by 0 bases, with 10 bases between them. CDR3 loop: CASSLGGHSSYNEQFF. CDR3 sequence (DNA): TGTGCCAGCAGCTTAGGGGGACATAGCTCCTACAATGAGCAGTTCTTC.

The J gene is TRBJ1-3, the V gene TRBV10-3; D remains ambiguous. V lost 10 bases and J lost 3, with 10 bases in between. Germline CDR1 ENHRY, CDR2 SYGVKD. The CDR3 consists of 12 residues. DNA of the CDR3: TGTGCCAGCCATGATGTTGGAAACACCATATATTTT. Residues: CASHDVGNTIYF.

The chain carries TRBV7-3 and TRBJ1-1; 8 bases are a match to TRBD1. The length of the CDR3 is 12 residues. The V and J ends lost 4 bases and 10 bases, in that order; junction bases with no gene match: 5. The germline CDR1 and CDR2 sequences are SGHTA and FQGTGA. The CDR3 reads CASSSGQGLAFF. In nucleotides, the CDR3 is TGTGCCAGCAGCTCCGGACAGGGTTTAGCTTTCTTT. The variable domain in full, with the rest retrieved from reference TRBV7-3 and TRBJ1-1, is GAGVSQTPSNKVTEKGKYVELRCDPISGHTALYWYRQSLGQGPEFLIYFQGTGAADDSGLPNDRFFAVRPEGSVSTLKIQRTERGDSAVYLCASSSGQGLAFFGQGTRLTVV.

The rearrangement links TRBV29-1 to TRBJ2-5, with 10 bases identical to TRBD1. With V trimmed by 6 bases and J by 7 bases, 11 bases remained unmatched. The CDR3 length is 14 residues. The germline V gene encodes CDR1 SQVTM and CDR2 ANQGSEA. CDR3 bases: TGCAGCGTCGAGACAGGGGGCCCTGAAATGACCCAGTACTTC. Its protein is CSVETGGPEMTQYF.

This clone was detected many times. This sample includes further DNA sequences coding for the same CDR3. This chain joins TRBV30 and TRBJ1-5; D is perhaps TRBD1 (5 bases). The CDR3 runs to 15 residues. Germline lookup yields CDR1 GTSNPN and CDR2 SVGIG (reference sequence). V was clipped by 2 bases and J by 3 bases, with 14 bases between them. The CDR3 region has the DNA TGTGCCTGGAGTACGGGGCAGCTAGACAATCAGCCCCAGCATTTT. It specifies CAWSTGQLDNQPQHF.

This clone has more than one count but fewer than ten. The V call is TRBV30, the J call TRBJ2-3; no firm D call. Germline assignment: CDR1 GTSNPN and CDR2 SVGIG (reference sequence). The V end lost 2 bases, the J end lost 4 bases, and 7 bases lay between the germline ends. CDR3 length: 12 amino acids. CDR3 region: CAWSPPSDTQYF. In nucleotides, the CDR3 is TGTGCCTGGAGTCCCCCTTCAGATACGCAGTATTTT.

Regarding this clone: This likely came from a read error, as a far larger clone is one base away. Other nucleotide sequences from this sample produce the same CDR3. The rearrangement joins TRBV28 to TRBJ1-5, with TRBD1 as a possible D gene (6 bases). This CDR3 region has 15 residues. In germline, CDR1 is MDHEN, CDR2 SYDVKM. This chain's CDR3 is CASSWAGEGNQPQHF. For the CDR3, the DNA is TGTGCCAGCAGTTGGGCAGGGGAGGGCAATCAGCCACAGCATTTT.

The CDR3 sequence: CASSFRPSHEQFF. CDR3 nucleotide sequence: TGTGCCAGCAGCTTCCGCCCCTCCCATGAGCAGTTCTTC. The V and J genes are TRBV7-3 and TRBJ2-1; D is uncertain. There are 13 residues in the CDR3. Germline lookup yields CDR1 SGHTA and CDR2 FQGTGA. Trimming removed 3 bases from V and 8 bases from J, with 11 bases in between.

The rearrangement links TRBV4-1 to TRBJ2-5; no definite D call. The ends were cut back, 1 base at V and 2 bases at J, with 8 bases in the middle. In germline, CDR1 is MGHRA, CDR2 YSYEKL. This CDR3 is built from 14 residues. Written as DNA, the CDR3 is TGCGCCAGCAGCCAAGCCAACTCGCAAGAGACCCAGTACTTC. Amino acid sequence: CASSQANSQETQYF.

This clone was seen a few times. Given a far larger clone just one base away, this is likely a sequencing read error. CDR3 coding DNA: TGTGCCAGCAGCATAAGGGGTGATAAGCCCCAGCATTTT. Amino acid sequence: CASSIRGDKPQHF. This rearrangement joins TRBV7-2 to TRBJ1-5, with D possibly TRBD1 on 5 matching bases. From germline, CDR1 is SGHTA and CDR2 FQGNSA. V lost 5 bases to trimming and J lost 8 bases, with 13 bases between them. CDR3 length equals 13 residues.